What follows are 7 T cell receptor beta chains derived from one specimen sequenced in a study of OX40 agonist ivuxolimab in advanced cancers. Measured with immunoSEQ multiplex PCR; TCRdb has only the in-frame clones, and not every one. The data show around 70,000 clones, around 93% seen once. Sequencing was performed on CD4+ or CD8+ T cells sorted from blood, taken in a trial of the OX40 agonist ivuxolimab. These receptors were obtained from an adult with an advanced solid tumor such as melanoma, head and neck, liver or kidney cancer.

This chain connects TRBV10-3 to TRBJ2-3, with 7 bases aligning to TRBD2. The CDR3 contains 16 residues. Per germline, CDR1 ENHRY and CDR2 SYGVKD. V shed 11 bases and J 3 bases; nucleotides not matched to a gene: 17. The CDR3 DNA follows: TGTGCCGTCACCCTGGGCCCAGCGGGATCGACAGATACGCAGTATTTT. It yields the protein CAVTLGPAGSTDTQYF.

The genes are TRBV7-8 and TRBJ2-2; unclear D gene. This CDR3 is built from 13 residues. CDR1 SGHVS and CDR2 FQNEAQ come from the germline V gene. Trimming removed 3 bases at V and 6 bases at J, with 8 bases between. CDR3: CASSLSWAGELFF. CDR3 coding DNA: TGTGCCAGCAGCTTGTCTTGGGCCGGGGAGCTGTTTTTT.

The rearrangement joins TRBV19 to TRBJ1-4; D unresolved. Trimming took off 3 bases at V and 8 bases at J, with 10 bases between the two ends. The CDR3 length is 13 residues. The germline CDR1 and CDR2 sequences are LNHDA and SQIVND (reference sequence). CDR3 DNA sequence: TGTGCCAGTAGTATCGGGATTTGGGAAAAACTGTTTTTT. This gives the protein CASSIGIWEKLFF.

The rearrangement links TRBV7-9 to TRBJ1-4; 7 bases agree with TRBD1. There are 16 residues in the CDR3. The J segment lost 4 bases and the V segment lost 3 bases, leaving 8 bases of the junction unmatched. Germline-derived CDR1 and CDR2 are SEHNR and FQNEAQ (reference sequence). The CDR3 DNA follows: TGTGCCAGCAGCTTTAGGGGGCCTGCGAATAATGAAAAACTGTTTTTT. Translation gives CASSFRGPANNEKLFF.

This clone was observed once. The rearrangement links TRBV21-1 to TRBJ2-7; the tabulated D call, TRBD2, remains unverified against the DNA. TRBV21-1 is recorded as a pseudogene. There are 14 residues in the CDR3. The CDR3 sequence: CASSSGLMRNEQYF. The CDR3 bases are TGTGCCAGCAGCAGCGGACTAATGAGAAACGAGCAGTACTTC.

This clone was seen once. This rearrangement joins TRBV5-1 to TRBJ2-7; D gene ambiguous. V was shortened by 4 bases and J by 1 base, with 3 bases between the two germline ends. The CDR3 has 11 amino acids. Germline-derived CDR1 and CDR2 are SGHRS and YFSETQ. CDR3 loop: CASSASYEQYF. Here the CDR3 DNA reads TGCGCCAGCAGCGCGTCCTACGAGCAGTACTTC.

This chain uses TRBV6-5 with TRBJ1-1; D is unresolved. V gave up 6 bases and J gave up 1 base, with 12 bases separating them. The V gene's germline CDR1 is MNHEY and CDR2 SVGAGI. This CDR3 comprises 14 residues. This CDR3 reads CASRRRTENTEAFF. The CDR3 DNA reads as TGTGCCAGCAGACGCCGGACGGAGAACACTGAAGCTTTCTTT.